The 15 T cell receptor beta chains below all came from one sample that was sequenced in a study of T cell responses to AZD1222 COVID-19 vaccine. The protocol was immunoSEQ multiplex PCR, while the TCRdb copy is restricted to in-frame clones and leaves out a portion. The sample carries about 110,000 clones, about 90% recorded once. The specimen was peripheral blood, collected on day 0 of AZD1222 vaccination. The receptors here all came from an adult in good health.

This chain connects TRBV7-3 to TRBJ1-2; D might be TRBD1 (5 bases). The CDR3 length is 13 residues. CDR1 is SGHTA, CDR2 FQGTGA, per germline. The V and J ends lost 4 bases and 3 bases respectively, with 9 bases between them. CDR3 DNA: TGTGCCAGCAGCTCCAGGGTTGACTATGGCTACACCTTC. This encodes CASSSRVDYGYTF.

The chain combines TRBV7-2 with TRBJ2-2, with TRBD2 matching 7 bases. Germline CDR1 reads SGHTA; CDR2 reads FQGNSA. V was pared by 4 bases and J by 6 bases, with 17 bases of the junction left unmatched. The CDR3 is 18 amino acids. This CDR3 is CASSSPSGASPRAGELFF. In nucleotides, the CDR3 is TGTGCCAGCAGCTCTCCCAGCGGGGCAAGTCCTAGGGCCGGGGAGCTGTTTTTT.

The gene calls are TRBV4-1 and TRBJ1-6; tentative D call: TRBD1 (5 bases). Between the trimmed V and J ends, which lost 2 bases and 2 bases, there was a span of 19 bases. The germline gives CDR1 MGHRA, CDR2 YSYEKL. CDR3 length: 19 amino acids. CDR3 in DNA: TGCGCCAGCAGCCAAAGCGTCACCAGGGCCTTGACCTATAATTCACCCCTCCACTTT. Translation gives CASSQSVTRALTYNSPLHF.

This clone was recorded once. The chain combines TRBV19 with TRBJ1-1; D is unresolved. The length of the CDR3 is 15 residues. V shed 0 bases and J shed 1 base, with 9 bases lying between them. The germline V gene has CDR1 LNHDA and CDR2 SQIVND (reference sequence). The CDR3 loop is CASSIDRAGNTEAFF. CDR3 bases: TGTGCCAGTAGTATAGATCGGGCGGGGAACACTGAAGCTTTCTTT. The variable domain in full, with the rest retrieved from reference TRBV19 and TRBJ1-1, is DGGITQSPKYLFRKEGQNVTLSCEQNLNHDAMYWYRQDPGQGLRLIYYSQIVNDFQKGDIAEGYSVSREKKESFPLTVTSAQKNPTAFYLCASSIDRAGNTEAFFGQGTRLTVV.

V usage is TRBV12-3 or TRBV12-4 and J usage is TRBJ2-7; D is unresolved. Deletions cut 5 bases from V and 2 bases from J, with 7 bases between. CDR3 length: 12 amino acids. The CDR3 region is CASSPATYEQYF. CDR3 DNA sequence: TGTGCCAGCAGTCCGGCGACCTACGAGCAGTACTTC.

The CDR3 region is CASSGTGRDYGYTF. The CDR3 bases are TGTGCCAGCAGCGGGACAGGGAGGGATTATGGCTACACCTTC. V gene TRBV6-5 combines with J gene TRBJ1-2; TRBD1 matches at 9 bases. Trimming took 6 bases from V and 5 from J; bases not matched to a gene: 7. CDR1 is MNHEY, CDR2 SVGAGI, per germline. This CDR3 has 14 residues.

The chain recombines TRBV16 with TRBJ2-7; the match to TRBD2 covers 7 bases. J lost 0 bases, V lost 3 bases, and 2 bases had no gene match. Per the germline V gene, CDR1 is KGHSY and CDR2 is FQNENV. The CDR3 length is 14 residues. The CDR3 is CASSQTSPSYEQYF. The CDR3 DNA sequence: TGTGCCAGCAGCCAGACTAGCCCCTCCTACGAGCAGTACTTC.

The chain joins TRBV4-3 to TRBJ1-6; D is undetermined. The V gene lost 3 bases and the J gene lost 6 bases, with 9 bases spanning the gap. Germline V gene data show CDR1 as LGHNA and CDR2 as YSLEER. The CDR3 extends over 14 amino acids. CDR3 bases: TGCGCCAGCAGCCAGGCGGATCTTAATTCACCCCTCCACTTT. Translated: CASSQADLNSPLHF.

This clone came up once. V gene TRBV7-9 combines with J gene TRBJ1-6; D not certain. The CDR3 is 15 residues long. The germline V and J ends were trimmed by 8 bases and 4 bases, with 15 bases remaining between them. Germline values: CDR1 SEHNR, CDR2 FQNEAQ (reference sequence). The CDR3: CASSPPGIYNSPLHF. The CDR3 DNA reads TGTGCCAGCTCGCCTCCGGGTATTTATAATTCACCCCTCCACTTT.

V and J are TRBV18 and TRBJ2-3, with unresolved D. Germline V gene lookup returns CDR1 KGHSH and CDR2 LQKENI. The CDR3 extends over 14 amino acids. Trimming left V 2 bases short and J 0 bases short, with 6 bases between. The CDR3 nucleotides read TGTGCCAGCTCACCAACCGACAGCACAGATACGCAGTATTTT. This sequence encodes CASSPTDSTDTQYF. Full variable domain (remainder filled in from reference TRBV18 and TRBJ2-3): NAGVMQNPRHLVRRRGQEARLRCSPMKGHSHVYWYRQLPEEGLKFMVYLQKENIIDESGMPKERFSAEFPKEGPSILRIQQVVRGDSAAYFCASSPTDSTDTQYFGPGTRLTVL.

CDR3 residues: CASSRDKNTGELFF. CDR3 DNA sequence: TGTGCCAGCAGCAGGGACAAGAACACCGGGGAGCTGTTTTTT. The chain combines TRBV5-4 with TRBJ2-2, with D possibly matching TRBD1 (6 bases). Germline V gene data show CDR1 as SGHNT and CDR2 as YYREEE (reference sequence). The CDR3 totals 14 residues. Deletions cut 4 bases from V and 1 base from J, with 8 bases between.

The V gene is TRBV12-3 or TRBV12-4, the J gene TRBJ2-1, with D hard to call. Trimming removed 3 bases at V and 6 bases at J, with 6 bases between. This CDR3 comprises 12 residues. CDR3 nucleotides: TGTGCCAGCAGTTTCTATTCCAATGAGCAGTTCTTC. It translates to CASSFYSNEQFF.

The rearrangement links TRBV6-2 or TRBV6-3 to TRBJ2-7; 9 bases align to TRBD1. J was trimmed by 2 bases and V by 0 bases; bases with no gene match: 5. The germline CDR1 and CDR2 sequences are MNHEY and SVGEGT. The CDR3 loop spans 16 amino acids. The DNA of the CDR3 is TGTGCCAGCAGTTACTCGGGGACAGGGTTCCCCTACGAGCAGTACTTC. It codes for CASSYSGTGFPYEQYF.

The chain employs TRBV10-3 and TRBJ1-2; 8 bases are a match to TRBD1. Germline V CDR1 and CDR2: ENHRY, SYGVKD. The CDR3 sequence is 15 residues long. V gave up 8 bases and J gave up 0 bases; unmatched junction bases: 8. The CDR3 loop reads CAISGTGRANYGYTF. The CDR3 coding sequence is TGTGCCATCTCGGGGACAGGCCGAGCTAACTATGGCTACACCTTC.

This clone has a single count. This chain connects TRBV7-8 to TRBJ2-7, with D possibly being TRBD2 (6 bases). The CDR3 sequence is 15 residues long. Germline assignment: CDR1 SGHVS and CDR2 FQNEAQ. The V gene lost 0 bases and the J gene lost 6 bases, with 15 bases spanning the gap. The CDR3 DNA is TGTGCCAGCAGCTTAGCCACCACGGGGGTTCGCGAGCAGTACTTC. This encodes CASSLATTGVREQYF.